What follows are 19 T cell receptor beta chains derived from one specimen sequenced in a study of OX40 agonist ivuxolimab in advanced cancers. Some clones are missing from TCRdb's copy, which holds only in-frame ones; the method was immunoSEQ multiplex PCR. Of under 90,000 clones detected, just under 90% appear once; the ten largest clones hold approximately 2.4%. The starting material was CD4+ or CD8+ T cells sorted from blood, obtained in a trial of the OX40 agonist ivuxolimab. These receptors were taken from an adult with an advanced solid tumor such as melanoma, head and neck, liver or kidney cancer.

V usage is TRBV5-4 and J usage is TRBJ2-3, with a tentative D call TRBD2 (7 bases). This CDR3 spans 16 amino acids. V was shortened by 1 base and J by 3 bases, with 15 bases between the two germline ends. Germline CDR1 and CDR2: SGHNT and YYREEE (reference sequence). CDR3 sequence (DNA): TGTGCCAGCAGCTTGTGGGGGGGGGCTAGGACAGATACGCAGTATTTT. This sequence encodes CASSLWGGARTDTQYF.

V is TRBV6-5 and J is TRBJ1-1; D unclear. From germline, CDR1 is MNHEY and CDR2 SVGAGI. The CDR3 runs to 16 residues. The germline V and J ends were trimmed by 0 bases and 5 bases, with 16 bases remaining between them. In DNA, the CDR3 is TGTGCCAGCAGTTACTCGAGGTGGGCGAGTGGGACTGAAGCTTTCTTT. This sequence encodes CASSYSRWASGTEAFF.

This chain connects TRBV30 to TRBJ2-7; no clear D. This CDR3 spans 12 amino acids. The germline gives CDR1 GTSNPN, CDR2 SVGIG (reference sequence). Trimming cost V 0 bases and J 5 bases, with 8 bases left between them. CDR3 bases: TGTGCCTGGAGTGTCACAGCGAACGAGCAGTACTTC. Residues: CAWSVTANEQYF.

This chain uses TRBV15 with TRBJ2-1, with 11 bases lining up with TRBD2. V dropped 11 bases and J dropped 13; count of bases not matched to a gene: 13. This CDR3 spans 13 amino acids. CDR1 and CDR2 (germline): LNHNV, YYDKDF (reference sequence). The CDR3 sequence: CASSSGTSGLQFF. The CDR3, as DNA: TGTGCCTCATCCTCCGGGACTAGCGGTCTCCAGTTCTTC.

The V and J genes are TRBV19 and TRBJ2-1; tentatively, D is TRBD2 (6 bases). The CDR3 totals 17 residues. V gave up 8 bases and J gave up 0 bases, with 20 bases separating them. Germline CDR1 LNHDA, CDR2 SQIVND (reference sequence). The chain's CDR3 is CASSGGSIYSSYNEQFF. CDR3 coding DNA: TGTGCCAGTTCTGGGGGGAGCATATACAGCTCCTACAATGAGCAGTTCTTC.

The chain recombines TRBV27 with TRBJ2-1; D is possibly TRBD1 or TRBD2 (6 bases each). The CDR3 is made up of 16 amino acids. Germline-derived CDR1 and CDR2 are MNHEY and SMNVEV (reference sequence). V gave up 8 bases and J gave up 9 bases, with 26 bases separating them. The chain's CDR3 is CASSHVPEGERGEQFF. Here the CDR3 DNA reads TGTGCCAGCTCTCACGTGCCGGAGGGGGAGAGGGGTGAGCAGTTCTTC.

CDR3 sequence: CASSSGQGTTPSTDTQYF. The CDR3, as DNA: TGTGCCAGCAGCTCGGGACAGGGGACCACCCCGAGCACAGATACGCAGTATTTT. The J gene is TRBJ2-3, the V gene TRBV7-9; the match to TRBD1 covers 10 bases. The CDR3 is 18 residues long. Losses at the gene ends were 4 bases for V and 0 bases for J; bases not matched to a gene: 10. CDR1 is SEHNR and CDR2 is FQNEAQ in the germline V gene (reference sequence).

The rearrangement joins TRBV7-2 to TRBJ2-1; 11 bases match TRBD2. Germline values: CDR1 SGHTA, CDR2 FQGNSA. This CDR3 spans 16 amino acids. V lost 4 bases to trimming and J lost 9 bases; unmatched junction nucleotides: 11. CDR3 DNA: TGTGCCAGCAGCTCTCATAGCGGGGGGGCCCCCAGTGAGCAGTTCTTC. It codes for CASSSHSGGAPSEQFF.

V usage is TRBV28 and J usage is TRBJ2-7, with no clear D. In germline, CDR1 is MDHEN, CDR2 SYDVKM. This CDR3 region has 15 residues. Trimming shortened V by 7 bases and J by 3 bases, and 19 bases separated the two germline ends. The CDR3 DNA reads TGTGCCAGCACCGTCCAGCGAGGATTCATCTACGAGCAGTACTTC. It yields the protein CASTVQRGFIYEQYF.

This sequence joins TRBV28 and TRBJ1-1; 12 bases fit TRBD1. The CDR3 is made up of 16 amino acids. V was pared by 5 bases and J by 11 bases, with 15 bases of the junction left unmatched. CDR1 is MDHEN, CDR2 SYDVKM, per germline. The CDR3 here is CASSLTPGTGGNYAFF. CDR3 coding DNA: TGTGCCAGCAGTCTCACTCCCGGGACAGGGGGCAATTATGCTTTCTTT.

The chain is built from TRBV25-1 and TRBJ2-1, with TRBD2 matching 9 bases. V lost 4 bases to trimming and J lost 10 bases; unmatched junction nucleotides: 5. Germline lookup yields CDR1 MGHDK and CDR2 SYGVNS. CDR3 length: 13 amino acids. The CDR3 loop reads CASSVAGDGEQFF. The CDR3 DNA reads as TGTGCCAGCAGTGTAGCGGGAGACGGGGAGCAGTTCTTC.

The rearrangement uses TRBV5-1 and TRBJ2-6; no reliable D call. CDR3 length: 14 residues. Trimming shortened V by 5 bases and J by 4 bases, and 10 bases separated the two germline ends. Germline values: CDR1 SGHRS, CDR2 YFSETQ. CDR3 loop: CASRTSFGANVLTF. CDR3 DNA sequence: TGCGCCAGCAGGACCTCCTTCGGGGCCAACGTCCTGACTTTC.

This chain links TRBV19 with TRBJ2-7, with 11 bases fitting TRBD2. The germline V gene encodes CDR1 LNHDA and CDR2 SQIVND (reference sequence). The CDR3 has 16 amino acids. V was pared by 6 bases and J by 2 bases, with 9 bases of the junction left unmatched. The DNA of the CDR3 is TGTGCCAGTAGCCAGCCTAGCGGGGGGAATCCCTACGAGCAGTACTTC. Protein sequence: CASSQPSGGNPYEQYF.

V is TRBV28 and J is TRBJ2-3, with D perhaps matching TRBD2 (6 bases). CDR1 is MDHEN and CDR2 is SYDVKM in the germline V gene. Deletions cut 6 bases from V and 6 bases from J, with 22 bases between. The CDR3 is 16 residues long. The CDR3 sequence: CASRSMGLLGGDTQYF. The CDR3 DNA reads as TGTGCCAGCAGATCGATGGGTCTACTTGGGGGGGATACGCAGTATTTT.

The chain has TRBV27 and TRBJ2-1; TRBD2 matches at 13 bases. The V and J ends lost 5 bases and 7 bases, in that order; junction bases with no gene match: 11. The length of the CDR3 is 17 residues. Germline values: CDR1 MNHEY, CDR2 SMNVEV (reference sequence). In nucleotides, the CDR3 is TGTGCCAGCAGTGCCACCCGGACTAGCGGGAGTAAAAATGAGCAGTTCTTC. Protein product: CASSATRTSGSKNEQFF.

This clone occurred a few times. This sequence joins TRBV14 and TRBJ1-4; D gene uncertain. Germline CDR1 and CDR2: SGHDN and FVKESK. Trimming shortened V by 1 base and J by 7 bases, and 4 bases separated the two germline ends. This CDR3 comprises 12 residues. The CDR3 protein is CASSQVGEKLFF. The CDR3 DNA reads TGTGCCAGCAGCCAAGTGGGTGAAAAACTGTTTTTT.

The rearrangement uses TRBV18 and TRBJ1-4; D possibly corresponds to TRBD1 (6 bases). Trimming shortened V by 3 bases and J by 5 bases, and 13 bases separated the two germline ends. CDR3 length: 15 residues. Per the germline V gene, CDR1 is KGHSH and CDR2 is LQKENI. The DNA of the CDR3 is TGTGCCAGCTCACCGCAGACAGGCGAAAATGAAAAACTGTTTTTT. Translated: CASSPQTGENEKLFF.

The DNA for the CDR3 is TGTGCCAGCTCCCGGGACAGGGGACAGCGCTCTGGAAACACCATATATTTT. Amino acid sequence: CASSRDRGQRSGNTIYF. The chain joins TRBV18 to TRBJ1-3; 10 bases line up with TRBD1. CDR1 and CDR2 (germline): KGHSH, LQKENI. V was pared by 6 bases and J by 0 bases, with 8 bases of the junction left unmatched. This CDR3 region has 17 residues.

The chain combines TRBV5-1 with TRBJ2-2; 15 nucleotides align to TRBD2. CDR1 and CDR2 from the germline V gene are SGHRS and YFSETQ. The CDR3 totals 18 residues. V dropped 9 bases and J dropped 4; count of bases not matched to a gene: 13. CDR3 sequence (DNA): TGCGCCACCAACCTAGGGGGACTAGCGGGAGGAGGCACCGGGGAGCTGTTTTTT. Translating it yields CATNLGGLAGGGTGELFF.